Shown below are 30 T cell receptor beta chains from a single sample sequenced in a study of response to subunit inactivated influenza vaccine. TCRdb redid the calling of the RT-PCR reads with MiXCR, one entry per CDR3 protein. The table lists hundreds of thousands of distinct CDR3 sequences, approximately 15% of them singletons. This specimen consisted of CD4+ T cells sorted from PBMCs, obtained less than 25 months after vaccination. These receptor sequences come from a man between 50 and 75 years old who received an inactivated influenza vaccine.

The rearrangement uses TRBV5-6 and TRBJ2-1; 11 positions agree with TRBD2. The CDR3 is 15 residues long. The germline V gene has CDR1 SGHDT and CDR2 YYEEEE. Losses at the gene ends were 4 bases for V and 8 bases for J; bases not matched to a gene: 8. For the CDR3, the DNA is TGTGCCAGCAGCCTTACTAGCGGGAGTCCCGATGAGCAGTTCTTC. It specifies CASSLTSGSPDEQFF.

This clonotype was detected ten times or more. The CDR3 is CASSFRNEQFF. CDR3 nucleotide sequence: TGTGCCAGCAGCTTTAGGAATGAGCAGTTCTTC. The chain has TRBV7-2 and TRBJ2-1; no reliable D call. The length of the CDR3 is 11 residues. Germline assignment: CDR1 SGHTA and CDR2 FQGNSA. Between the trimmed V and J ends, which lost 3 bases and 7 bases, there was a span of 4 bases.

This clonotype has a handful of counts. The CDR3 sequence: CASSSTGGWTEAFF. DNA for the CDR3: TGTGCCAGCAGTTCGACAGGAGGGTGGACTGAAGCTTTCTTT. The chain links TRBV27 to TRBJ1-1; a weak D match, TRBD1 (6 bases). Germline-derived CDR1 and CDR2 are MNHEY and SMNVEV (reference sequence). The CDR3 is made up of 14 amino acids. V was shortened by 4 bases and J by 5 bases, with 14 bases between the two germline ends.

In DNA, the CDR3 is TGCAGCGTGGGGCCCGGTGACAATCAGCCCCAGCATTTT. It codes for CSVGPGDNQPQHF. The chain employs TRBV29-1 and TRBJ1-5, with TRBD1 as a possible D gene (5 bases). The V end lost 6 bases, the J end lost 3 bases, and 12 bases lay between the germline ends. Germline assignment: CDR1 SQVTM and CDR2 ANQGSEA. The CDR3 spans 13 residues.

The CDR3 region has the DNA TGTGCCAGCCGACCGTCGGGGGGGGGAGATACGCAGTATTTT. It encodes CASRPSGGGDTQYF. V is TRBV6-1 and J is TRBJ2-3; 8 nucleotides align to TRBD2. Trimming cost V 8 bases and J 5 bases; bases outside gene matches: 9. Germline V gene lookup returns CDR1 MNHNS and CDR2 SASEGT. This CDR3 has 14 residues.

V and J are TRBV7-2 and TRBJ2-6, with 9 nucleotides matching TRBD1. This CDR3 has 13 amino acids. CDR1 SGHTA and CDR2 FQGNSA come from the germline V gene. V lost 4 bases, J lost 11 bases, and 3 bases stayed unmatched. The CDR3 here is CASSWDRADVLTF. CDR3 sequence (DNA): TGTGCCAGCAGCTGGGACAGGGCTGACGTCCTGACTTTC.

V and J are TRBV4-2 and TRBJ2-5; 13 bases line up with TRBD2. The CDR3 has 16 amino acids. With 4 bases clipped from V and 4 bases from J, the junction kept 6 bases outside the gene matches. Germline CDR1 reads LGHNA; CDR2 reads YNFKEQ. The CDR3 sequence: CASSRGLAGVLETQYF. The CDR3 DNA sequence: TGTGCCAGCAGCCGAGGACTAGCGGGAGTGTTAGAGACCCAGTACTTC.

This clonotype was counted only a few times. The V gene is TRBV7-9, the J gene TRBJ1-2; D possibly corresponds to TRBD1 (5 bases). This CDR3 comprises 15 residues. Germline V gene sequence: CDR1 SEHNR, CDR2 FQNEAQ (reference sequence). Trimming stripped 3 bases from V and 0 bases from J, with 11 bases between. DNA of the CDR3: TGTGCCAGCAGCTTTGTCGGGGCTGCTAACTATGGCTACACCTTC. Protein sequence: CASSFVGAANYGYTF.

This clonotype was observed many times. This chain links TRBV9 with TRBJ2-3; D is unresolved. V shed 3 bases and J shed 6 bases, with 11 bases lying between them. The CDR3 is made up of 13 amino acids. Germline CDR1 reads SGDLS; CDR2 reads YYNGEE. The CDR3 sequence: CASSADVPDTQYF. In DNA form, the CDR3 reads TGTGCCAGCAGCGCAGACGTACCCGATACGCAGTATTTT.

This clonotype was seen more than once but under ten times. The chain recombines TRBV12-3 or TRBV12-4 with TRBJ1-1; no reliable D call. This CDR3 is built from 13 residues. Trimming removed 5 bases at V and 9 bases at J, with 16 bases between. DNA for the CDR3: TGTGCCAGCAGTCCGGGAATGGAAACAAAAGCTTTCTTT. It codes for CASSPGMETKAFF.

The table lists this clonotype with a few counts. This rearrangement joins TRBV3-1 to TRBJ2-3, with TRBD2 matching 8 bases. CDR1 is LGHDT and CDR2 is YNNKEL in the germline V gene (reference sequence). Germline trimming cut 4 bases from V and 7 bases from J; bases unmatched to any gene: 10. The CDR3 runs 15 residues. The CDR3 DNA reads as TGTGCCAGCAGCCGCGCGACGGGAGGGCCTTATACGCAGTATTTT. Its translation is CASSRATGGPYTQYF.

At least ten counts were recorded for this clonotype. The chain has TRBV7-2 and TRBJ2-5, with TRBD2 identical over 8 bases. Germline V lookup: CDR1 SGHTA, CDR2 FQGNSA. The V and J ends lost 3 bases and 5 bases, in that order; junction bases with no gene match: 8. This CDR3 has 15 amino acids. The CDR3 loop is CASSLVAGTRETQYF. For the CDR3, the DNA is TGTGCCAGCAGCTTGGTAGCGGGGACGCGGGAGACCCAGTACTTC.

This clonotype was seen a handful of times. For the CDR3, the DNA is TGCAGTGCTATCCAGGGTACCGGGGCCAACGTCCTGACTTTC. Its translation: CSAIQGTGANVLTF. J is TRBJ2-6 and V is TRBV20-1; tentatively, D is TRBD1 (5 bases). V gave up 4 bases and J gave up 4 bases, with 11 bases separating them. The CDR3 extends over 14 amino acids. Germline V gene sequence: CDR1 DFQATT, CDR2 SNEGSKA (reference sequence).

The CDR3 reads CASSPPTRTLGEQYF. CDR3 DNA: TGTGCCAGCTCACCACCGACTAGGACCCTAGGCGAGCAGTACTTC. V gene TRBV18 combines with J gene TRBJ2-7, with a tentative D call TRBD2 (6 bases). V dropped 0 bases and J dropped 6 bases, with 15 bases sitting between them. CDR1 is KGHSH, CDR2 LQKENI, per germline. The CDR3 is 15 residues long.

This clonotype has more than one count but fewer than ten. CDR3 region: CASSLGTSGTEQYF. CDR3 nucleotide sequence: TGTGCCAGCAGCTTGGGGACTAGCGGGACCGAGCAGTACTTC. The J gene is TRBJ2-7, the V gene TRBV7-8, with TRBD2 matching over 13 bases. V shed 3 bases, J shed 6 bases, and the junction held 2 bases outside the gene matches. Germline V gives CDR1 SGHVS, CDR2 FQNEAQ. The CDR3 totals 14 residues.

The chain has TRBV20-1 and TRBJ2-7, with D perhaps TRBD2 (6 bases). Trimming took 6 bases from V and 0 from J, leaving 15 bases between them. CDR1 is DFQATT and CDR2 is SNEGSKA in the germline V gene (reference sequence). This CDR3 contains 14 residues. CDR3 amino acids: CSAIPHGSSYEQYF. CDR3 nucleotides: TGCAGTGCAATCCCTCACGGGAGCTCCTACGAGCAGTACTTC.

Many counts were recorded for this clonotype. The chain has TRBV7-2 and TRBJ2-4, with a weak D call TRBD2 (6 bases). The CDR3 extends over 17 amino acids. Germline lookup yields CDR1 SGHTA and CDR2 FQGNSA. V was trimmed by 1 base and J by 3 bases, leaving 16 bases between them. For the CDR3, the DNA is TGTGCCAGCAGCTTAGGGCTTGGACGGAGGGGCAAAAACATTCAGTACTTC. Amino acid sequence: CASSLGLGRRGKNIQYF.

The rearrangement joins TRBV4-3 to TRBJ1-1; weak D call: TRBD1 (5 bases). V lost 1 base, J lost 2 bases, and 11 bases lay in between. The CDR3 has 15 residues. Per the germline V gene, CDR1 is LGHNA and CDR2 is YSLEER. The chain's CDR3 is CASSQGLGGNTEAFF. In nucleotides, the CDR3 is TGCGCCAGCAGCCAAGGTCTCGGGGGAAACACTGAAGCTTTCTTT.

This clonotype has only a few counts. The gene calls are TRBV4-2 and TRBJ2-3, with TRBD2 identical over 12 bases. The V and J ends lost 4 bases and 5 bases, in that order; junction bases with no gene match: 7. CDR3 size: 16 residues. Per the germline V gene, CDR1 is LGHNA and CDR2 is YNFKEQ. For the CDR3, the DNA is TGTGCCAGCAGCCCCCTGACTAGCGGGGGTGTAGATACGCAGTATTTT. Its protein is CASSPLTSGGVDTQYF.

The gene calls are TRBV20-1 and TRBJ2-1; either TRBD1 or TRBD2 may supply D (6 bases each). This CDR3 region has 15 residues. Between the trimmed V and J ends, which lost 3 bases and 6 bases, there was a span of 18 bases. CDR1 is DFQATT and CDR2 is SNEGSKA in the germline V gene (reference sequence). CDR3 coding DNA: TGCAGTGCTAGGGGTAGCGGCCCAGGGGTCAATGAGCAGTTCTTC. Its protein is CSARGSGPGVNEQFF.

The DNA of the CDR3 is TGCGCCAGCAGTGGCGGTAGGAATAGCGGGAGGTACGAGCAGTACTTC. Translated: CASSGGRNSGRYEQYF. This chain connects TRBV10-2 to TRBJ2-7; 10 bases fit TRBD2. From germline, CDR1 is WSHSY and CDR2 SAAADI. This CDR3 is 16 amino acids long. The J segment lost 4 bases and the V segment lost 4 bases, leaving 10 bases of the junction unmatched.

For the CDR3, the DNA is TGCAGTGCTAGCACTTTTCGCGTCGAAGAAACCAAAAACATTCAGTACTTC. It translates to CSASTFRVEETKNIQYF. The genes are TRBV20-1 and TRBJ2-4; D call uncertain. Deletions cut 3 bases from V and 2 bases from J, with 20 bases between. This CDR3 is built from 17 residues. CDR1 and CDR2 (germline): DFQATT, SNEGSKA (reference sequence).

This clonotype was observed a single time. Relative to the germline gene, one junction end is altered; a read error may explain this. V gene TRBV3-1 combines with J gene TRBJ2-7; perhaps TRBD2 as D (6 bases). From germline, CDR1 is LGHDT and CDR2 YNNKEL (reference sequence). The CDR3 is made up of 13 amino acids. The CDR3 DNA is TGTGACAGCAGCCAAGGGACTTTCTACGAGCAGTACTTC. Encoded protein: CDSSQGTFYEQYF.

This clonotype showed up many times. The rearrangement links TRBV20-1 to TRBJ1-4, with a possible D match to TRBD1 (5 bases). This CDR3 spans 16 amino acids. CDR1 is DFQATT and CDR2 is SNEGSKA in the germline V gene (reference sequence). Deletions cut 6 bases from V and 1 base from J, with 18 bases between. The CDR3, as DNA: TGCAGTGCGAGGGCTCTTCGGGACGGAACTAATGAAAAACTGTTTTTT. Translated, it gives CSARALRDGTNEKLFF.

The chain joins TRBV4-2 to TRBJ2-1; D is uncertain. The CDR3 is 14 residues long. Germline V CDR1 and CDR2: LGHNA, YNFKEQ. V lost 0 bases and J lost 1, with 4 bases in between. The CDR3 DNA reads as TGTGCCAGCAGCCAAGAAAAGTCCTACAATGAGCAGTTCTTC. Protein product: CASSQEKSYNEQFF.

This chain links TRBV7-2 with TRBJ2-5, with 8 bases aligning to TRBD2. The length of the CDR3 is 15 residues. Per germline, CDR1 SGHTA and CDR2 FQGNSA. V lost 4 bases to trimming and J lost 5 bases; unmatched junction nucleotides: 9. The CDR3 here is CASSSLSGSFETQYF. The CDR3 region has the DNA TGTGCCAGCAGCTCTTTGAGCGGGAGCTTTGAGACCCAGTACTTC.

The chain recombines TRBV20-1 with TRBJ2-5; perhaps TRBD1 as D (5 bases). The CDR3 runs 14 residues. V dropped 1 base and J dropped 9 bases, with 18 bases sitting between them. Germline V gene lookup returns CDR1 DFQATT and CDR2 SNEGSKA (reference sequence). This CDR3 is CSARGQSTPRAQYF. In DNA form, the CDR3 reads TGCAGTGCTAGAGGACAGTCCACCCCTCGGGCCCAGTACTTC.

CDR3 coding DNA: TGTGCCAGCAGCAAAAGCGGGCTACAGGGAAAAGAGACCCAGTACTTC. This codes for CASSKSGLQGKETQYF. This chain connects TRBV7-9 to TRBJ2-5; D may correspond to TRBD1 or TRBD2 (6 bases each). This CDR3 is built from 16 residues. The germline CDR1 and CDR2 sequences are SEHNR and FQNEAQ (reference sequence). Trimming stripped 5 bases from V and 3 bases from J, with 19 bases between.

This clonotype was observed a handful of times. The gene calls are TRBV5-1 and TRBJ2-2; D unresolved. Trimming left V 0 bases short and J 8 bases short, with 8 bases between. This CDR3 is 13 amino acids long. Per the germline V gene, CDR1 is SGHRS and CDR2 is YFSETQ. CDR3 coding DNA: TGCGCCAGCAGCTTGGCCTCAGGAGGGGAGCTGTTTTTT. Residues: CASSLASGGELFF.

This clonotype has ten or more counts. The chain employs TRBV7-2 and TRBJ1-2; D uncertain. The germline V and J ends were trimmed by 4 bases and 4 bases, with 13 bases remaining between them. The CDR3 loop spans 14 amino acids. Germline CDR1 reads SGHTA; CDR2 reads FQGNSA. The CDR3 sequence is CASSSQAFSYGYTF. In DNA, the CDR3 is TGTGCCAGCAGCTCCCAAGCATTTAGCTATGGCTACACCTTC.